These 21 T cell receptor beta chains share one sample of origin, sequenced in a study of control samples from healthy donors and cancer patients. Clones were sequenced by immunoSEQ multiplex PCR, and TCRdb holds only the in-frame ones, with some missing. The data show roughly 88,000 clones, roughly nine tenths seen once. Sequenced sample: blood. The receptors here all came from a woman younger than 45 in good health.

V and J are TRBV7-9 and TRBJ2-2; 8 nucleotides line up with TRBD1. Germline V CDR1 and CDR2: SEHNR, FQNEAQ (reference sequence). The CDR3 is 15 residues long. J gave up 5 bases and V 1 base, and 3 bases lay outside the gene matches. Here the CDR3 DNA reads TGTGCCAGCAGCTTAGGGACAGGGCGAACCGGGGAGCTGTTTTTT. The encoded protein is CASSLGTGRTGELFF.

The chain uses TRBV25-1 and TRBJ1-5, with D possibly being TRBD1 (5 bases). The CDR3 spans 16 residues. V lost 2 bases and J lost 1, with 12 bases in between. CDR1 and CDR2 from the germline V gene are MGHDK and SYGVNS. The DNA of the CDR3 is TGTGCCAGCAGTGAAAAAGGGGCAGTCAGCAATCAGCCCCAGCATTTT. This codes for CASSEKGAVSNQPQHF. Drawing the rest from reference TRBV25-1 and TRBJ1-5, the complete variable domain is EADIYQTPRYLVIGTGKKITLECSQTMGHDKMYWYQQDPGMELHLIHYSYGVNSTEKGDLSSESTVSRIRTEHFPLTLESARPSHTSQYLCASSEKGAVSNQPQHFGDGTRLSIL.

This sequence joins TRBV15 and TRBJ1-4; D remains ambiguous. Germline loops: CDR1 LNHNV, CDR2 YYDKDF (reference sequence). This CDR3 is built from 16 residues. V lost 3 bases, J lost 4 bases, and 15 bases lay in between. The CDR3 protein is CATSRPPAGSNEKLFF. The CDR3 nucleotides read TGTGCCACCAGCAGGCCCCCCGCAGGCAGTAATGAAAAACTGTTTTTT.

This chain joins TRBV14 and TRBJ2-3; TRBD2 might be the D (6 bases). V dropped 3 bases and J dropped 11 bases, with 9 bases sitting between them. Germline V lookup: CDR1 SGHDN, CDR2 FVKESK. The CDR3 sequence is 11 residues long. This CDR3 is CASSHGGEQYF. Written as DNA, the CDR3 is TGTGCCAGCAGCCACGGGGGTGAGCAGTATTTT.

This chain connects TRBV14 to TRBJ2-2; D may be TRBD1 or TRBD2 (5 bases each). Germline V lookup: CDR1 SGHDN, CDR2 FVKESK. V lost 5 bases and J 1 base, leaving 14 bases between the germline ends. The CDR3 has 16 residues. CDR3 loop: CASSTRQRMNTGELFF. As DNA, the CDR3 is TGTGCCAGCAGCACCCGACAGCGGATGAACACCGGGGAGCTGTTTTTT.

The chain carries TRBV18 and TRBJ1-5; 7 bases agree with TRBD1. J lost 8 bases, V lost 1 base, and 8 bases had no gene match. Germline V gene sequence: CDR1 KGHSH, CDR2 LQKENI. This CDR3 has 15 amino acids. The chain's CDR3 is CASSPRTGILEPQHF. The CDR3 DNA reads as TGTGCCAGCTCACCACGGACAGGTATATTAGAGCCCCAGCATTTT.

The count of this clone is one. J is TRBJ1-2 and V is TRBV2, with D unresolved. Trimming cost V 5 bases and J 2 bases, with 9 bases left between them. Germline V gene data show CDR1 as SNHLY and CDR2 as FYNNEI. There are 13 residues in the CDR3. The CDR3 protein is CASSPSENYGYTF. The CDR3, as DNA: TGTGCCAGCAGTCCCAGCGAGAACTATGGCTACACCTTC.

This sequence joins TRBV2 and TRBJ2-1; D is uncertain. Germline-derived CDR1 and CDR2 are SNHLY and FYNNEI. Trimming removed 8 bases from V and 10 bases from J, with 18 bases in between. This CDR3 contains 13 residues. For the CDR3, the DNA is TGTGCCAGCCTAAGAATGTTAGGATACGAGCAGTTCTTC. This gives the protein CASLRMLGYEQFF. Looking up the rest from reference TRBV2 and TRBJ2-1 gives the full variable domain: EPEVTQTPSHQVTQMGQEVILRCVPISNHLYFYWYRQILGQKVEFLVSFYNNEISEKSEIFDDQFSVERPDGSNFTLKIRSTKLEDSAMYFCASLRMLGYEQFFGPGTRLTVL.

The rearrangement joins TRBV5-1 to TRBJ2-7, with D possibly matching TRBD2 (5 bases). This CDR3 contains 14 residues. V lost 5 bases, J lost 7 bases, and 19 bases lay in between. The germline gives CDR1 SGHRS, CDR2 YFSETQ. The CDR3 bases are TGCGCCAGCAGTAGTCGGGATATACTGGGTGAGCAGTACTTC. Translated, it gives CASSSRDILGEQYF.

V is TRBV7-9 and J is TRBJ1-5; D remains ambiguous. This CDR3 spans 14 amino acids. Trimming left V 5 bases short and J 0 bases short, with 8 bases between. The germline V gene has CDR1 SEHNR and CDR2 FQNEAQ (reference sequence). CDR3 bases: TGTGCCAGCAGCCGCACAGATAGCAATCAGCCCCAGCATTTT. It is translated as CASSRTDSNQPQHF.

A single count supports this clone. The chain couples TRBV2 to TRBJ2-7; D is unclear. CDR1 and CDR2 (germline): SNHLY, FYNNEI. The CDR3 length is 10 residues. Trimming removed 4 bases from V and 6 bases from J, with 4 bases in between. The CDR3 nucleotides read TGTGCCAGCAGTGTGCGCGAGCAGTACTTC. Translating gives CASSVREQYF. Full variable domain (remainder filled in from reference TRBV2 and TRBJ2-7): EPEVTQTPSHQVTQMGQEVILRCVPISNHLYFYWYRQILGQKVEFLVSFYNNEISEKSEIFDDQFSVERPDGSNFTLKIRSTKLEDSAMYFCASSVREQYFGPGTRLTVT.

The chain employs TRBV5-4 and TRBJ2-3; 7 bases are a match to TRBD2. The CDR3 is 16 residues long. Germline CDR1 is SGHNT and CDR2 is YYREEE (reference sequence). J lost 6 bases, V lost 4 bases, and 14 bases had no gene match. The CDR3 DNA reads TGTGCCAGCAGCCCCCCGGGACCCCTGGGAGGGGATACGCAGTATTTT. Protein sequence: CASSPPGPLGGDTQYF.

The CDR3 nucleotides read TGTGCCAGCAGCTCCGCGACTAGCGGGAGGGGCACAGATACGCAGTATTTT. This codes for CASSSATSGRGTDTQYF. The J gene is TRBJ2-3, the V gene TRBV11-2, with 14 bases fitting TRBD2. After removal of 4 bases from V and 1 base from J, the junction contained 4 bases not matched to a gene. The length of the CDR3 is 17 residues. CDR1 SGHAT and CDR2 FQNNGV come from the germline V gene.

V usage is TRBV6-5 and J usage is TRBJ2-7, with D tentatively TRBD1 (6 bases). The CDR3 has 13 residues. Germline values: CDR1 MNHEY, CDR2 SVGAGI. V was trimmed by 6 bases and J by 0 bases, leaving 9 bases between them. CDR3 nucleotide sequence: TGTGCCAGCAGACACAGGGACTCCTACGAGCAGTACTTC. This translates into CASRHRDSYEQYF.

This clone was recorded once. The DNA for the CDR3 is TGTGCCAGCAGTTACTCGAGAAGTTCCACTGAAGCTTTCTTT. This codes for CASSYSRSSTEAFF. The chain joins TRBV6-5 to TRBJ1-1; D ambiguous. The CDR3 length is 14 residues. The ends were cut back, 0 bases at V and 4 bases at J, with 9 bases in the middle. Germline loops: CDR1 MNHEY, CDR2 SVGAGI.

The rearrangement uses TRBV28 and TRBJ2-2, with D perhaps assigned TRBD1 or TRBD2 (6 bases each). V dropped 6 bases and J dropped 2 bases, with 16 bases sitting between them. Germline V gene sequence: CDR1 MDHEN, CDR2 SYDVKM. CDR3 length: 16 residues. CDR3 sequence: CASRLGGQLNTGELFF. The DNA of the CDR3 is TGTGCCAGCAGGCTGGGGGGCCAGCTTAACACCGGGGAGCTGTTTTTT.

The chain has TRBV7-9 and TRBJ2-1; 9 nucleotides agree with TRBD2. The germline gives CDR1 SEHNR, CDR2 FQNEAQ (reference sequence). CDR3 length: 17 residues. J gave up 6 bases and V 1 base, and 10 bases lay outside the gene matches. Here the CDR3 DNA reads TGTGCCAGCAGCTTAGGGTGGGGGACTAGCAAAGCCAATGAGCAGTTCTTC. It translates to CASSLGWGTSKANEQFF.

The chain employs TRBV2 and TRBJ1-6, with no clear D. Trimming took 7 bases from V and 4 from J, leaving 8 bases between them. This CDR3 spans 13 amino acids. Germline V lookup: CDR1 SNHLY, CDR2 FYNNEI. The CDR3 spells CASTGMYNSPLHF. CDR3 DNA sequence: TGTGCCAGCACCGGGATGTATAATTCACCCCTCCACTTT.

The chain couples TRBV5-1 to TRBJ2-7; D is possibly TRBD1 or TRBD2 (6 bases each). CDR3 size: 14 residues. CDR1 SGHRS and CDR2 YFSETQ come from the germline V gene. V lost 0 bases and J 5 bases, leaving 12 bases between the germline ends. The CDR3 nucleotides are TGCGCCAGCAGCTTGGAGGGGGGTTTCCACGAGCAGTACTTC. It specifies CASSLEGGFHEQYF.

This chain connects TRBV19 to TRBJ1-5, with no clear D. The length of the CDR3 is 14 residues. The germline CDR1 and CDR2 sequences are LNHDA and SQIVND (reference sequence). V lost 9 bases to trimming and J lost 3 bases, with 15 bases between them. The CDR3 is CASSGVSPNQPQHF. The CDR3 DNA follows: TGTGCCAGCAGCGGGGTTAGTCCCAATCAGCCCCAGCATTTT.

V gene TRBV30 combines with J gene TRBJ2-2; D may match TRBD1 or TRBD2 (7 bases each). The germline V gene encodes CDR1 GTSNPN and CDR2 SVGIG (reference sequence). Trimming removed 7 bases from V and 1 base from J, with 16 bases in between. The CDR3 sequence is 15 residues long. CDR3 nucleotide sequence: TGTGCCTCCCGGAGCGGGACAGAGAACACCGGGGAGCTGTTTTTT. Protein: CASRSGTENTGELFF.